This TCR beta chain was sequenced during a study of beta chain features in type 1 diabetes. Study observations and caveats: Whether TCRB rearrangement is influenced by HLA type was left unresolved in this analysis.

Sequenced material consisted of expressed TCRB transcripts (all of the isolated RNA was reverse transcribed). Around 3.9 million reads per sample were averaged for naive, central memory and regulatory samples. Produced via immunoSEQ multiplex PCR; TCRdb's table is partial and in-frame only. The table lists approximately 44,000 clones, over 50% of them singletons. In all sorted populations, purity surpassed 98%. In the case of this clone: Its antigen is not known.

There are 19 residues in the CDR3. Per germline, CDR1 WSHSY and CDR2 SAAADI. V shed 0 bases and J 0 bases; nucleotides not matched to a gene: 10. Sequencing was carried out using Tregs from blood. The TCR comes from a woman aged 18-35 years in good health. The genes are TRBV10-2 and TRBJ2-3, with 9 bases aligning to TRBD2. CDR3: CASSESYGGGDTSTDTQYF. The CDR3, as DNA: TGCGCCAGCAGTGAGTCTTACGGCGGGGGGGATACTAGCACAGATACGCAGTATTTT.